This is a list of T cell receptor beta chains from one sample in a study of OX40 agonist ivuxolimab in advanced cancers. Measured with immunoSEQ multiplex PCR; TCRdb has only the in-frame clones, and not every one. The data hold about 35,000 clones, with 82% observed a single time. The sequencing here drew on CD4+ or CD8+ T cells sorted from blood, taken in a trial of the OX40 agonist ivuxolimab. These receptors were collected from an adult with an advanced solid tumor such as melanoma, head and neck, liver or kidney cancer. Both conserved end residues are part of each CDR3. Fields, in order: clone size, V gene, D gene, J gene, CDR3 protein, CDR3 DNA. The D gene is left open where the match is weak. Expanded clones are given a class, and other clones once, few, many or no size at all.

-	TRBV30	TRBD1	TRBJ2-7	CAWSPGQGFSYEQYF	TGTGCCTGGAGTCCAGGACAGGGCTTCTCCTACGAGCAGTACTTC
-	TRBV4-3	-	TRBJ1-1	CASSQYQSASLGTEAFF	TGCGCCAGCAGCCAGTATCAGTCAGCGTCGTTGGGTACTGAAGCTTTCTTT
-	TRBV6-4	-	TRBJ2-1	CASSEGQDYNEQFF	TGTGCCAGCAGTGAGGGGCAGGACTACAATGAGCAGTTCTTC
few	TRBV7-8	-	TRBJ1-6	CASRGSLNSPLHF	TGTGCCAGCAGGGGAAGTTTAAACTCACCCCTCCACTTT
few	TRBV14	-	TRBJ2-7	CASSQGQVFYEQYF	TGTGCCAGCAGCCAAGGACAGGTTTTCTACGAGCAGTACTTC
-	TRBV28	TRBD1	TRBJ2-7	CASKNSYGTGSYEQYF	TGTGCCAGCAAGAACAGTTACGGGACAGGCTCCTACGAGCAGTACTTC
-	TRBV6-4	TRBD2	TRBJ2-3	CASSLTSDTDTQYF	TGTGCCAGCAGTCTGACTAGCGATACAGATACGCAGTATTTT
-	TRBV7-9	TRBD1	TRBJ2-1	CANDGQGFPNEQFF	TGTGCCAACGACGGACAGGGTTTTCCCAATGAGCAGTTCTTC
-	TRBV29-1	-	TRBJ2-1	CSVAGGTGSSYNEQFF	TGCAGCGTTGCGGGGGGCACAGGTAGCTCCTACAATGAGCAGTTCTTC
-	TRBV9	TRBD2	TRBJ2-1	CASSVGTSGGAGNEQFF	TGTGCCAGCAGCGTAGGGACTAGCGGGGGGGCCGGGAATGAGCAGTTCTTC
-	TRBV18	-	TRBJ1-1	CASSPSTGMVSEAFF	TGTGCCAGCTCACCGAGCACTGGCATGGTCTCTGAAGCTTTCTTT